Following are 10 T cell receptor beta chains from one sample sequenced in a study of T-cell reconstitution after alpha-beta-depleted transplantation in children. Unique molecular identifiers were incorporated during preparation of the TCRbeta library. TCRdb reprocessed the PCR reads via MiXCR and lists one record per CDR3 protein. The data show about 480,000 distinct CDR3 sequences, with 12% seen just once and less than 6.5% held by the top ten. Here the sequenced sample was PBMCs from the stem cell graft donor, taken from the stem cell graft. The origin of the receptors is a human donor who donated a stem cell graft to a child with combined immunodeficiency.

CDR3 protein: CATGQANTGELFF. In DNA, the CDR3 is TGTGCCACCGGGCAGGCGAACACCGGGGAGCTGTTTTTT. The gene calls are TRBV15 and TRBJ2-2; D is unclear. Trimming pared 8 bases from V and 0 bases from J, leaving 7 bases between. This CDR3 contains 13 residues. Germline CDR1 LNHNV, CDR2 YYDKDF (reference sequence).

The gene calls are TRBV11-3 and TRBJ2-1, with 9 bases identical to TRBD2. This CDR3 has 12 amino acids. With V trimmed by 2 bases and J by 16 bases, 6 bases remained unmatched. CDR1 SGHNT and CDR2 YENEEA come from the germline V gene. CDR3 loop: CASSLSATSGFF. CDR3 DNA: TGTGCCAGCAGCTTATCGGCGACTAGCGGCTTCTTC.

In its sample, this clonotype was seen a few times. The gene calls are TRBV12-3 or TRBV12-4 and TRBJ1-2; 7 positions match TRBD1. This CDR3 contains 14 residues. V lost 7 bases and J lost 8; bases outside the gene matches: 13. CDR3 nucleotide sequence: TGTGCCAGCAATCCGCAGGGGGGGCCAAAGGGCTACACCTTC. As protein: CASNPQGGPKGYTF.

This clonotype was counted at least ten times. The rearrangement uses TRBV20-1 and TRBJ1-4, with 9 bases fitting TRBD1. Losses at the gene ends were 1 base for V and 5 bases for J; bases not matched to a gene: 11. CDR3 length: 17 residues. Germline-derived CDR1 and CDR2 are DFQATT and SNEGSKA (reference sequence). Here the CDR3 reads CSARVGDRAYTNEKLFF. In DNA, the CDR3 is TGCAGTGCTAGAGTTGGGGACAGGGCGTATACGAATGAAAAACTGTTTTTT.

The gene calls are TRBV27 and TRBJ1-4, with 8 bases that match TRBD1. CDR1 is MNHEY, CDR2 SMNVEV, per germline (reference sequence). The trim removed 5 bases at V and 5 bases at J, leaving 7 bases unmatched. The CDR3 totals 15 residues. CDR3 in amino acids: CASSTWTGSNEKLFF. CDR3 nucleotide sequence: TGTGCCAGCAGTACATGGACAGGGTCGAATGAAAAACTGTTTTTT.

V is TRBV19 and J is TRBJ2-7, with 7 bases lining up with TRBD1. The CDR3 runs to 14 residues. With V trimmed by 7 bases and J by 3 bases, 9 bases remained unmatched. Germline assignment: CDR1 LNHDA and CDR2 SQIVND (reference sequence). In DNA, the CDR3 is TGTGCCAGTACACCCAGGACAGGCCTCTACGAGCAGTACTTC. Protein product: CASTPRTGLYEQYF.

The V gene is TRBV10-3, the J gene TRBJ1-2; D gene ambiguous. Deletions cut 4 bases from V and 4 bases from J, with 13 bases between. The length of the CDR3 is 14 residues. The V gene's germline CDR1 is ENHRY and CDR2 SYGVKD. The CDR3 DNA follows: TGTGCCATCAGTGCGGACGGACTCATCTATGGCTACACCTTC. Translating gives CAISADGLIYGYTF.

This clonotype appeared many times. The chain is built from TRBV10-3 and TRBJ1-5; 7 bases match TRBD1. The CDR3 runs 14 residues. Germline loops: CDR1 ENHRY, CDR2 SYGVKD. V dropped 3 bases and J dropped 11; count of bases not matched to a gene: 10. CDR3 amino acids: CAISEQGPQGAQHF. CDR3 sequence (DNA): TGTGCCATCAGTGAACAGGGGCCGCAGGGGGCCCAGCATTTT.

The rearrangement uses TRBV27 and TRBJ2-6, with D possibly TRBD1 on 6 matching bases. Trimming left V 8 bases short and J 3 bases short, with 14 bases between. CDR1 and CDR2 from the germline V gene are MNHEY and SMNVEV (reference sequence). This CDR3 is built from 15 residues. The CDR3 coding sequence is TGTGCCAGCGGTCCCAGGGGCCGTGGGGCCAACGTCCTGACTTTC. Protein sequence: CASGPRGRGANVLTF.

This clonotype appeared many times. The chain is built from TRBV10-3 and TRBJ2-3, with TRBD2 identical over 12 bases. The CDR3 length is 16 residues. CDR1 ENHRY and CDR2 SYGVKD come from the germline V gene. J gave up 5 bases and V 6 bases, and 9 bases lay outside the gene matches. The CDR3 coding sequence is TGTGCCATCAGCCCTTCTAGCGGGGGGGCCCAAGATACGCAGTATTTT. Translation: CAISPSSGGAQDTQYF.